Below, 24 T cell receptor beta chains from the same sample are listed, as sequenced in a study of blood T cell repertoires in COVID-19. TCRdb keeps only in-frame clones here, not all; method: immunoSEQ multiplex PCR. Of 95,000 to 150,000 clones in the sample, 88% were seen once. The sample was peripheral blood. The origin of the receptors is a man in his forties or fifties with acute or convalescent COVID-19.

The rearrangement links TRBV9 to TRBJ2-5; maybe TRBD1 (5 bases). V was pared by 0 bases and J by 4 bases, with 16 bases between. Germline CDR1 SGDLS, CDR2 YYNGEE. The CDR3 loop spans 16 amino acids. The CDR3 DNA follows: TGTGCCAGCAGCGTAGGTCACAGGCCGGGCGGAGAGACCCAGTACTTC. Protein sequence: CASSVGHRPGGETQYF.

This chain connects TRBV7-9 to TRBJ2-7; TRBD1 agrees at 9 bases. The CDR3 extends over 15 amino acids. Germline V gene lookup returns CDR1 SEHNR and CDR2 FQNEAQ (reference sequence). Germline trimming cut 1 base from V and 4 bases from J; bases unmatched to any gene: 5. The CDR3 region is CASSLGRQGVYEQYF. CDR3 in DNA: TGTGCCAGCAGCTTAGGTCGACAGGGGGTGTACGAGCAGTACTTC.

The chain links TRBV27 to TRBJ2-7, with D possibly matching TRBD1 (6 bases). The length of the CDR3 is 15 residues. Trimming stripped 5 bases from V and 1 base from J, with 15 bases between. The germline V gene encodes CDR1 MNHEY and CDR2 SMNVEV (reference sequence). The CDR3 nucleotides are TGTGCCAGCAGTCGACCTTGGGACACTTCCTACGAGCAGTACTTC. This sequence encodes CASSRPWDTSYEQYF.

V usage is TRBV7-8 and J usage is TRBJ1-6; the D is unclear. The germline V gene encodes CDR1 SGHVS and CDR2 FQNEAQ. The CDR3 has 15 residues. V lost 2 bases and J lost 8, with 13 bases in between. The CDR3 nucleotides read TGTGCCAGCAGCTTAATCCGGAGAGCCGATTCACCCCTCCACTTT. Amino acids: CASSLIRRADSPLHF.

CDR3 coding DNA: TGTGCCAGCACCGGGACAGGGGGTGGGGAGCAGTACTTC. Protein sequence: CASTGTGGGEQYF. V is TRBV12-3 or TRBV12-4 and J is TRBJ2-7; 11 nucleotides agree with TRBD1. V lost 7 bases and J lost 7; bases outside the gene matches: 6. This CDR3 has 13 amino acids.

The V and J genes are TRBV7-8 and TRBJ2-1; 11 bases fit TRBD1. The germline gives CDR1 SGHVS, CDR2 FQNEAQ. The CDR3 is 16 amino acids. The V gene end was trimmed by 5 bases and the J gene end by 7 bases; junction bases not matched to a gene: 10. The CDR3 reads CASSRRDRGSGNEQFF. In nucleotides, the CDR3 is TGTGCCAGCAGCCGTCGGGACAGGGGGAGTGGGAATGAGCAGTTCTTC.

This clone was seen only once. The chain has TRBV6-2 or TRBV6-3 and TRBJ1-1; D may be TRBD1 (5 bases). The V end was cut by 4 bases, the J end by 0 bases, with 12 bases between. Germline lookup yields CDR1 MNHEY and CDR2 SVGEGT. CDR3 length: 15 residues. CDR3 nucleotides: TGTGCCAGCAGTTTGGGGGGACGCATGAACACTGAAGCTTTCTTT. Translation: CASSLGGRMNTEAFF.

The chain links TRBV6-5 to TRBJ1-4, with 8 bases fitting TRBD1. The length of the CDR3 is 14 residues. J gave up 5 bases and V 5 bases, and 4 bases lay outside the gene matches. Per the germline V gene, CDR1 is MNHEY and CDR2 is SVGAGI. The CDR3 sequence: CASSRDRLNEKLFF. The CDR3 DNA sequence: TGTGCCAGCAGTAGGGACAGGTTGAATGAAAAACTGTTTTTT.

V is TRBV12-5 and J is TRBJ2-1, with D tentatively TRBD2 (6 bases). Germline CDR1 reads LGHNT; CDR2 reads FRNRAP. The V and J ends lost 6 bases and 2 bases respectively, with 11 bases between them. This CDR3 spans 14 amino acids. The CDR3: CASGPTSTYNEQFF. CDR3 nucleotides: TGTGCTAGTGGCCCGACTAGTACCTACAATGAGCAGTTCTTC.

The genes are TRBV7-9 and TRBJ1-6; D not resolved. Trimming took 4 bases from V and 14 from J, leaving 18 bases between them. Germline V CDR1 and CDR2: SEHNR, FQNEAQ (reference sequence). The CDR3 extends over 14 amino acids. CDR3 DNA sequence: TGTGCCAGCAGCTCAATCGCCCAAACTGTGACCCTCCACTTT. Its translation: CASSSIAQTVTLHF. Supplemented by reference TRBV7-9 and TRBJ1-6, the full variable domain reads DTGVSQNPRHKITKRGQNVTFRCDPISEHNRLYWYRQTLGQGPEFLTYFQNEAQLEKSRLLSDRFSAERPKGSFSTLEIQRTEQGDSAMYLCASSSIAQTVTLHFGNGTRLTVT.

The chain couples TRBV27 to TRBJ2-3; 8 bases line up with TRBD2. The CDR3 runs to 18 residues. V gave up 2 bases and J gave up 7 bases; unmatched junction bases: 17. Germline V gene lookup returns CDR1 MNHEY and CDR2 SMNVEV (reference sequence). CDR3 in DNA: TGTGCCAGCAGTTTAAGGGGGTCGGGACTAGGAACCCAAAATACGCAGTATTTT. It is translated as CASSLRGSGLGTQNTQYF.

This clone was seen only a few times. This chain connects TRBV11-2 to TRBJ2-7; D is ambiguous. Trimming removed 1 base at V and 2 bases at J, with 15 bases between. The CDR3 is 16 residues long. Germline V gene lookup returns CDR1 SGHAT and CDR2 FQNNGV. The CDR3 DNA follows: TGTGCCAGCAGCTTAGGCTCTAGATTACCAACCTACGAGCAGTACTTC. It codes for CASSLGSRLPTYEQYF.

The chain is built from TRBV5-5 and TRBJ1-5; 10 bases are shared with TRBD1. The CDR3 totals 18 residues. V was pared by 0 bases and J by 7 bases, with 13 bases of the junction left unmatched. Germline V gene sequence: CDR1 SGHKS, CDR2 YYEKEE (reference sequence). CDR3 amino acids: CASSLEIGGQGNMQPQHF. The CDR3 DNA reads TGTGCCAGCAGCTTGGAGATCGGGGGACAGGGGAACATGCAGCCCCAGCATTTT.

This chain connects TRBV5-1 to TRBJ2-2; possible D gene TRBD2, 6 bases. Germline V gene lookup returns CDR1 SGHRS and CDR2 YFSETQ. The CDR3 is made up of 15 amino acids. V was cut by 1 base and J by 4 bases, with 11 bases left in between. CDR3 in amino acids: CASSLSEGTTGELFF. CDR3 in DNA: TGCGCCAGCAGCTTGTCGGAGGGAACCACCGGGGAGCTGTTTTTT.

The chain carries TRBV7-8 and TRBJ1-1; 9 bases are shared with TRBD1. After removal of 4 bases from V and 5 bases from J, the junction contained 2 bases not matched to a gene. The CDR3 is 13 amino acids. Germline lookup yields CDR1 SGHVS and CDR2 FQNEAQ. The CDR3 bases are TGTGCCAGCAGCTACAGGGGGCTTACTGAAGCTTTCTTT. Amino acid sequence: CASSYRGLTEAFF.

V gene TRBV9 combines with J gene TRBJ2-1; 15 nucleotides line up with TRBD2. The V gene end was trimmed by 4 bases and the J gene end by 15 bases; junction bases not matched to a gene: 17. CDR3 length: 17 residues. The germline gives CDR1 SGDLS, CDR2 YYNGEE. The CDR3 coding sequence is TGTGCCAGCAGCTCATCCCGGGGGGGACTAGCGGGAGGCGCGCCGTTCTTC. It yields the protein CASSSSRGGLAGGAPFF.

This clone was recorded once. The rearrangement joins TRBV19 to TRBJ2-2, with TRBD2 as a possible D gene (6 bases). The CDR3 runs to 14 residues. Germline V lookup: CDR1 LNHDA, CDR2 SQIVND (reference sequence). Trimming stripped 7 bases from V and 3 bases from J, with 12 bases between. The CDR3 region is CASTGVADTGELFF. CDR3 DNA sequence: TGTGCCAGTACTGGGGTAGCGGACACCGGGGAGCTGTTTTTT. Filled out from reference TRBV19 and TRBJ2-2, the complete variable domain reads DGGITQSPKYLFRKEGQNVTLSCEQNLNHDAMYWYRQDPGQGLRLIYYSQIVNDFQKGDIAEGYSVSREKKESFPLTVTSAQKNPTAFYLCASTGVADTGELFFGEGSRLTVL.

This clone appeared once. This chain uses TRBV6-5 with TRBJ1-1, with 7 bases identical to TRBD1. The germline gives CDR1 MNHEY, CDR2 SVGAGI. CDR3 length: 13 amino acids. Trimming cost V 11 bases and J 0 bases; bases outside gene matches: 6. CDR3 loop: CASRTGLNTEAFF. The CDR3 bases are TGTGCCTCAAGGACAGGCTTGAACACTGAAGCTTTCTTT.

The chain couples TRBV7-8 to TRBJ1-1, with TRBD1 as a possible D gene (5 bases). This CDR3 is built from 16 residues. The ends were cut back, 5 bases at V and 3 bases at J, with 19 bases in the middle. The germline V gene encodes CDR1 SGHVS and CDR2 FQNEAQ. The CDR3 coding sequence is TGTGCCAGCAGCGCAGCCGCGGCAGGGTGGGACACTGAAGCTTTCTTT. This translates into CASSAAAAGWDTEAFF.

V usage is TRBV10-3 and J usage is TRBJ2-2; TRBD2 agrees at 15 bases. Germline CDR1 and CDR2: ENHRY and SYGVKD. Trimming removed 6 bases from V and 5 bases from J; junction bases left unmatched: 13. The CDR3 totals 19 residues. CDR3 in DNA: TGTGCCATCAGCCCCGGGACTAGCGGGAGGTTTGTTAGGACCGGGGAGCTGTTTTTT. It translates to CAISPGTSGRFVRTGELFF.

The chain combines TRBV5-4 with TRBJ2-1; D perhaps matches TRBD2 (5 bases). The CDR3 runs 13 residues. V was cut by 3 bases and J by 3 bases, with 7 bases left in between. CDR1 is SGHNT, CDR2 YYREEE, per germline (reference sequence). This CDR3 is CASSSGLYNEQFF. Written as DNA, the CDR3 is TGTGCCAGCAGCTCCGGACTCTACAATGAGCAGTTCTTC.

This clone has only one observation. V is TRBV7-8 and J is TRBJ1-1; unclear D gene. The germline gives CDR1 SGHVS, CDR2 FQNEAQ. V was clipped by 3 bases and J by 7 bases, with 15 bases between them. This CDR3 has 14 amino acids. The CDR3 sequence: CASSLISGSGEAFF. The CDR3 DNA is TGTGCCAGCAGCTTGATCAGTGGATCGGGTGAAGCTTTCTTT.

In DNA form, the CDR3 reads TGCGCCAGCCACTCCCCATCAGGGGGAGAGACCCAGTACTTC. It is translated as CASHSPSGGETQYF. The V gene is TRBV5-1, the J gene TRBJ2-5; 7 nucleotides line up with TRBD1. This CDR3 is built from 14 residues. Germline lookup yields CDR1 SGHRS and CDR2 YFSETQ. After removal of 7 bases from V and 4 bases from J, the junction contained 10 bases not matched to a gene.

V and J are TRBV3-1 (or the pseudogene TRBV3-2) and TRBJ1-2, with TRBD1 matching 8 bases. This CDR3 has 15 residues. CDR1 is LGHDT and CDR2 is YNNKEL in the germline V gene (reference sequence). Unmatched junction bases numbered 9, after V lost 1 base and J lost 8 bases. The CDR3 loop is CASSQVGQGAWGYTF. The CDR3, as DNA: TGTGCCAGCAGCCAAGTCGGGCAGGGGGCTTGGGGCTACACCTTC.